The 21 T cell receptor beta chains listed next were all sequenced from one sample in a study of cytomegalovirus exposure and HLA in healthy donors. PCR involved 60 Vbeta and 13 Jbeta primers. Repertoires were generated with immunoSEQ multiplex PCR, while TCRdb's copy carries only in-frame clones and drops some. In the table there are 130,000 or so clones, 65% to 80% of which are singletons. The specimen was PBMCs. The receptors stem from a young woman in good health and CMV-seronegative.

The chain employs TRBV2 and TRBJ2-5; 8 positions agree with TRBD2. V lost 4 bases, J lost 4 bases, and 8 bases stayed unmatched. Germline loops: CDR1 SNHLY, CDR2 FYNNEI. The CDR3 spans 15 residues. CDR3 region: CASSALVAGTETQYF. CDR3 nucleotide sequence: TGTGCCAGCAGTGCGTTGGTAGCGGGAACAGAGACCCAGTACTTC.

V and J are TRBV5-4 and TRBJ2-1; D ambiguous. This CDR3 region has 15 residues. V gave up 2 bases and J gave up 9 bases, with 18 bases separating them. The V gene's germline CDR1 is SGHNT and CDR2 YYREEE (reference sequence). CDR3 in DNA: TGTGCCAGCAGCTTCGGGTCAGACGACGCCACTGAGCAGTTCTTC. It codes for CASSFGSDDATEQFF.

This rearrangement joins TRBV6-1 to TRBJ2-1, with D tentatively TRBD2 (5 bases). Germline CDR1 reads MNHNS; CDR2 reads SASEGT. The CDR3 is 14 amino acids. Trimming left V 7 bases short and J 7 bases short, with 17 bases between. DNA for the CDR3: TGTGCCAGCACCCAGCCCGGGATTTGGAATGAGCAGTTCTTC. Amino acid sequence: CASTQPGIWNEQFF.

The J gene is TRBJ2-7, the V gene TRBV5-1; D perhaps matches TRBD1 (6 bases). Trimming pared 6 bases from V and 9 bases from J, leaving 25 bases between. This CDR3 comprises 15 residues. In germline, CDR1 is SGHRS, CDR2 YFSETQ. CDR3 coding DNA: TGCGCCAGCAATTCCGAGCCTGGGGTAAAAGGGGGGCAGTACTTC. It codes for CASNSEPGVKGGQYF.

The chain couples TRBV6-7 to TRBJ1-4; D not resolved. TRBV6-7 is an ORF; its function is uncertain. V was trimmed by 6 bases and J by 5 bases, leaving 19 bases between them. This CDR3 contains 16 residues. The chain's CDR3 is CASSRPHKYYNEKLFF. The CDR3 bases are TGTGCCAGCAGCCGCCCACACAAGTACTACAATGAAAAACTGTTTTTT.

This clone was found once. The chain has TRBV2 and TRBJ2-1, with 11 bases matching TRBD2. Germline CDR1 is SNHLY and CDR2 is FYNNEI. The trim removed 8 bases at V and 10 bases at J, leaving 10 bases unmatched. CDR3 length equals 14 residues. CDR3 protein: CASVIAGGGREQFF. CDR3 nucleotides: TGTGCCAGCGTCATAGCGGGAGGGGGGCGAGAGCAGTTCTTC.

This chain uses TRBV7-8 with TRBJ2-2; weak D call: TRBD1 (5 bases). There are 15 residues in the CDR3. The germline V gene encodes CDR1 SGHVS and CDR2 FQNEAQ. The ends were cut back, 1 base at V and 6 bases at J, with 12 bases in the middle. CDR3 nucleotide sequence: TGTGCCAGCAGCTTAGTCGACCTAGGGGCCGGGGAGCTGTTTTTT. It encodes CASSLVDLGAGELFF.

The rearrangement joins TRBV5-4 to TRBJ1-1, with a possible D match to TRBD1 (6 bases). The ends were cut back, 0 bases at V and 0 bases at J, with 9 bases in the middle. The CDR3 is 15 residues long. Germline V gene data show CDR1 as SGHNT and CDR2 as YYREEE (reference sequence). DNA of the CDR3: TGTGCCAGCAGCTTGGAGGGACAAGTGAACACTGAAGCTTTCTTT. Translating it yields CASSLEGQVNTEAFF. Filled out from reference TRBV5-4 and TRBJ1-1, the complete variable domain reads ETGVTQSPTHLIKTRGQQVTLRCSSQSGHNTVSWYQQALGQGPQFIFQYYREEENGRGNFPPRFSGLQFPNYSSELNVNALELDDSALYLCASSLEGQVNTEAFFGQGTRLTVV.

This chain links TRBV7-9 with TRBJ2-2; TRBD2 matches 10 bases. The germline gives CDR1 SEHNR, CDR2 FQNEAQ (reference sequence). The CDR3 sequence is 18 residues long. Germline trimming cut 5 bases from V and 3 bases from J; bases unmatched to any gene: 12. The DNA of the CDR3 is TGTGCCAGCAGCCCCGCCGGACTAGCGGTCGGATACACCGGGGAGCTGTTTTTT. This gives the protein CASSPAGLAVGYTGELFF.

This clone has just a few counts. A read error may account for a junction end that differs from germline. V gene TRBV5-4 combines with J gene TRBJ2-7, with TRBD1 identical over 8 bases. CDR1 is SGHNT and CDR2 is YYREEE in the germline V gene (reference sequence). The length of the CDR3 is 16 residues. The CDR3 bases are TGTGCCAGCAGTTTGGGAACGGACAGGGTCTTCTACGAGCAGTACTTC. Translating gives CASSLGTDRVFYEQYF.

The chain recombines TRBV29-1 with TRBJ1-2, with 8 bases identical to TRBD1. Germline values: CDR1 SQVTM, CDR2 ANQGSEA. This CDR3 has 13 amino acids. With V trimmed by 6 bases and J by 8 bases, 11 bases remained unmatched. The CDR3 reads CSVDTGGTGGYTF. The CDR3 region has the DNA TGCAGCGTGGATACAGGGGGAACGGGCGGCTACACCTTC.

This sequence joins TRBV5-6 and TRBJ1-1, with D possibly being TRBD1 (5 bases). The CDR3 runs to 15 residues. V shed 3 bases and J shed 5 bases, with 17 bases lying between them. Germline V CDR1 and CDR2: SGHDT, YYEEEE. The CDR3, as DNA: TGTGCCAGCAGCTCTTACTCCAGGGAGGGGACTGAAGCTTTCTTT. It yields the protein CASSSYSREGTEAFF.

V and J are TRBV12-5 and TRBJ1-4; tentatively, D is TRBD1 (5 bases). This CDR3 has 12 residues. V was cut by 3 bases and J by 12 bases, with 11 bases left in between. Germline lookup yields CDR1 LGHNT and CDR2 FRNRAP. In DNA, the CDR3 is TGTGCTAGTGGTTTAATGGGAGGGGAACTGTTTTTT. It codes for CASGLMGGELFF. Combining the CDR3 with reference TRBV12-5 and TRBJ1-4 gives the whole variable domain DARVTQTPRHKVTEMGQEVTMRCQPILGHNTVFWYRQTMMQGLELLAYFRNRAPLDDSGMPKDRFSAEMPDATLATLKIQPSEPRDSAVYFCASGLMGGELFFGSGTQLSVL.

CDR3 DNA: TGTGCCAGCAGTGACAGGGGTATCGTCGGGGAGCTGTTTTTT. Translation gives CASSDRGIVGELFF. The J gene is TRBJ2-2, the V gene TRBV27; 8 bases are a match to TRBD1. Germline V gene lookup returns CDR1 MNHEY and CDR2 SMNVEV (reference sequence). V lost 5 bases and J lost 7; bases outside the gene matches: 6. The CDR3 consists of 14 residues.

CDR3 nucleotide sequence: TGTGCCAGCAGCGAGGGGACAGTACCGAACACTGAAGCTTTCTTT. This translates into CASSEGTVPNTEAFF. The rearrangement links TRBV2 to TRBJ1-1, with 7 bases that match TRBD1. This CDR3 region has 15 residues. Trimming took 6 bases from V and 1 from J; bases not matched to a gene: 8. CDR1 is SNHLY, CDR2 FYNNEI, per germline.

This clone has just one count. This rearrangement joins TRBV6-1 to TRBJ2-1; weak D call: TRBD2 (5 bases). This CDR3 comprises 15 residues. V lost 1 base and J 4 bases, leaving 11 bases between the germline ends. Germline values: CDR1 MNHNS, CDR2 SASEGT. This chain's CDR3 is CASSEGPGVYNEQFF. CDR3 coding DNA: TGTGCCAGCAGTGAAGGCCCCGGGGTTTACAATGAGCAGTTCTTC.

The J gene is TRBJ1-2, the V gene TRBV30; TRBD1 is a possible D gene (5 bases). The CDR3 extends over 16 amino acids. V lost 1 base and J 8 bases, leaving 23 bases between the germline ends. Germline CDR1 GTSNPN, CDR2 SVGIG (reference sequence). CDR3 coding DNA: TGTGCCTGGAGTGACCTATACTACAGGCTCCCCCGGGGCTACACCTTC. Translated, it gives CAWSDLYYRLPRGYTF. The full variable domain, completed using reference TRBV30 and TRBJ1-2, is SQTIHQWPATLVQPVGSPLSLECTVEGTSNPNLYWYRQAAGRGLQLLFYSVGIGQISSEVPQNLSASRPQDRQFILSSKKLLLSDSGFYLCAWSDLYYRLPRGYTFGSGTRLTVV.

The chain carries TRBV4-1 and TRBJ1-2; the match to TRBD1 covers 10 bases. The CDR3 runs 14 residues. The V gene's germline CDR1 is MGHRA and CDR2 YSYEKL. V dropped 3 bases and J dropped 4; count of bases not matched to a gene: 2. The CDR3 coding sequence is TGCGCCAGCAGCCAGGACAGGGGGTTCTATGGCTACACCTTC. This sequence encodes CASSQDRGFYGYTF.

The chain joins TRBV7-2 to TRBJ2-5, with 9 bases fitting TRBD1. This CDR3 is built from 15 residues. J was trimmed by 5 bases and V by 1 base; bases with no gene match: 5. Germline CDR1 and CDR2: SGHTA and FQGNSA. The CDR3 reads CASSLVQGAWETQYF. The CDR3 nucleotides read TGTGCCAGCAGCTTAGTACAGGGGGCCTGGGAGACCCAGTACTTC. The full variable domain, its missing parts supplied by reference TRBV7-2 and TRBJ2-5, is GAGVSQSPSNKVTEKGKDVELRCDPISGHTALYWYRQSLGQGLEFLIYFQGNSAPDKSGLPSDRFSAERTGGSVSTLTIQRTQQEDSAVYLCASSLVQGAWETQYFGPGTRLLVL.

There are a few counts of this clone. The chain recombines TRBV30 with TRBJ1-1, with a tentative D call TRBD1 (6 bases). The CDR3 contains 14 residues. V was pared by 3 bases and J by 4 bases, with 15 bases between. Germline assignment: CDR1 GTSNPN and CDR2 SVGIG (reference sequence). CDR3 coding DNA: TGTGCCTGGAGAAACAGGGTAGCAGTCACTGAAGCTTTCTTT. Its protein product is CAWRNRVAVTEAFF.

This clone showed up just once. The chain employs TRBV20-1 and TRBJ2-5; D call uncertain. The CDR3 has 10 residues. The V gene's germline CDR1 is DFQATT and CDR2 SNEGSKA (reference sequence). In DNA, the CDR3 is TGCAGCGCACTGAGGGAGACCCAGTACTTC. Protein sequence: CSALRETQYF.